These 16 T cell receptor beta chains came from one sample sequenced in a study of T cells in Graves' hyperthyroidism and ophthalmopathy. The TCR beta CDR3 regions underwent amplification using RNA transcripts as the source. TCR CDR3 underwent first-round RT-PCR with the HTBI primer set. From the multiplex PCR reads, TCRdb called clonotypes with MiXCR, one entry per CDR3 protein. This table has more than 500,000 distinct CDR3 sequences, 40% to 55% appearing once. The sequencing input was peripheral blood or thyroid tissue (not recorded which). All receptors derive from an adult woman with Graves' disease, either hyperthyroidism or ophthalmopathy (not recorded which).

The chain couples TRBV29-1 to TRBJ1-2, with 7 bases identical to TRBD1. Germline values: CDR1 SQVTM, CDR2 ANQGSEA. After removal of 7 bases from V and 4 bases from J, the junction contained 3 bases not matched to a gene. The CDR3 has 11 amino acids. CDR3 region: CSARDSYGYTF. The CDR3 coding sequence is TGCAGCGCACGGGACAGCTATGGCTACACCTTC.

A word on this clonotype: One end of the junction is discordant with germline, which a read error may explain. This rearrangement joins TRBV7-3 to TRBJ1-6, with 9 bases matching TRBD1. The germline V gene encodes CDR1 SGHTA and CDR2 FQGTGA. The CDR3 is 16 amino acids. CDR3 residues: CATRQLGTGFGSPLHF. CDR3 DNA: TGCGCCACCCGCCAATTGGGGACAGGGTTTGGTTCACCCCTCCACTTT.

The V and J genes are TRBV9 and TRBJ1-3; 11 bases are shared with TRBD1. V lost 3 bases to trimming and J lost 8 bases; unmatched junction nucleotides: 13. This CDR3 has 17 residues. Looked up from germline, CDR1 is SGDLS and CDR2 is YYNGEE. CDR3 in DNA: TGTGCCAGCAGCGCACGGACAGGGGGCAACTATGGCTACACCATATATTTT. Translating gives CASSARTGGNYGYTIYF.

As concerns this clonotype: Its ends do not fully match the called genes, so a read error is possible. The chain recombines TRBV9 with TRBJ2-5; 10 nucleotides match TRBD2. Germline V gene data show CDR1 as SGDLS and CDR2 as YYNGEE. The CDR3 length is 15 residues. The CDR3 sequence: CASSLAASGGETQYF. The CDR3 bases are TGCGCCAGCAGCTTGGCAGCTAGCGGGGGAGAGACCCAGTACTTC.

This clonotype was counted at least ten times. The chain links TRBV4-1 to TRBJ1-1; possible D gene TRBD1, 6 bases. The CDR3 totals 16 residues. Germline CDR1 and CDR2: MGHRA and YSYEKL. V shed 4 bases and J shed 4 bases, with 19 bases lying between them. This chain's CDR3 is CASSPLPLAGATEAFF. The CDR3 DNA reads TGCGCCAGCAGCCCGCTACCCTTGGCAGGGGCCACTGAAGCTTTCTTT.

In nucleotides, the CDR3 is TGCAGCGTCGTGACTAGCGATGCCTACACCTTC. This sequence encodes CSVVTSDAYTF. V is TRBV29-1 and J is TRBJ1-2, with D unresolved. V lost 6 bases, J lost 10 bases, and 15 bases lay in between. The germline gives CDR1 SQVTM, CDR2 ANQGSEA. CDR3 length: 11 amino acids.

The CDR3 DNA reads TGCAGTGCTAGAGGGGGGACAGGGGAGCTGTTTTTT. Protein sequence: CSARGGTGELFF. The J gene is TRBJ2-2, the V gene TRBV20-1; D may be TRBD1 (6 bases). V was cut by 1 base and J by 8 bases, with 8 bases left in between. CDR1 and CDR2 from the germline V gene are DFQATT and SNEGSKA (reference sequence). There are 12 residues in the CDR3.

The chain joins TRBV7-3 to TRBJ2-7; D not resolved. The CDR3 consists of 13 residues. Germline loops: CDR1 SGHTA, CDR2 FQGTGA. V lost 5 bases to trimming and J lost 7 bases, with 15 bases between them. The CDR3 DNA sequence: TGTGCCAGCAGCAAAAGGGCCCTCGGGGAGCAGTACTTC. Translated: CASSKRALGEQYF.

This clonotype showed up many times. CDR3 DNA: TGTGCCAGCAGGACCGGACAGGCCGAAACCACTGAAGCTTTCTTT. This sequence encodes CASRTGQAETTEAFF. J is TRBJ1-1 and V is TRBV6-2 or TRBV6-3; 7 nucleotides match TRBD1. In germline, CDR1 is MNHEY, CDR2 SVGEGT. The CDR3 spans 15 residues. V lost 6 bases, J lost 4 bases, and 11 bases stayed unmatched.

There are a few counts of this clonotype. The gene calls are TRBV24-1 and TRBJ1-2, with TRBD1 as a possible D gene (5 bases). Between the trimmed V and J ends, which lost 2 bases and 6 bases, there was a span of 15 bases. This CDR3 contains 15 residues. Looked up from germline, CDR1 is KGHDR and CDR2 is SFDVKD. The CDR3 DNA follows: TGTGCCACCAGTGATTCAACAGGCCAAACTAATGGCTACACCTTC. Protein: CATSDSTGQTNGYTF.

V is TRBV7-2 and J is TRBJ1-3; 7 bases fit TRBD1. CDR3 size: 19 residues. V lost 2 bases, J lost 0 bases, and 13 bases stayed unmatched. Germline V gene sequence: CDR1 SGHTA, CDR2 FQGNSA. The CDR3 loop is CASSLTSGTERYSGNTIYF. For the CDR3, the DNA is TGTGCCAGCAGCTTAACGTCCGGGACAGAAAGATACTCTGGAAACACCATATATTTT.

This clonotype appeared many times. Here the CDR3 DNA reads TGCGCCAGCAGCCAAGATACCCCCTGGGATGAAAAACTGTTTTTT. Translated: CASSQDTPWDEKLFF. The chain is built from TRBV4-1 and TRBJ1-4; D is uncertain. V shed 0 bases and J shed 6 bases, with 11 bases lying between them. The CDR3 has 15 residues. Germline-derived CDR1 and CDR2 are MGHRA and YSYEKL.

The chain joins TRBV29-1 to TRBJ1-2; TRBD1 agrees at 10 bases. Germline lookup yields CDR1 SQVTM and CDR2 ANQGSEA. CDR3 length equals 13 residues. The V gene end was trimmed by 4 bases and the J gene end by 4 bases; junction bases not matched to a gene: 3. The CDR3 coding sequence is TGCAGCGTTGTGGGACAGGGGAGCTATGGCTACACCTTC. Amino acid sequence: CSVVGQGSYGYTF.

In regard to this clonotype: An end of the junction differs from the germline gene, which may be a read error. The chain has TRBV6-5 and TRBJ2-5, with D perhaps TRBD1 or TRBD2 (5 bases each). Germline values: CDR1 MNHEY, CDR2 SVGAGI. The CDR3 sequence is 15 residues long. In nucleotides, the CDR3 is TGTGCCATCAGTTACTCGTCTGGGGCGGGAGAGACCCAGTACTTC. Its translation is CAISYSSGAGETQYF.

V usage is TRBV5-5 and J usage is TRBJ1-5, with 9 bases lining up with TRBD1. Unmatched junction bases numbered 8, after V lost 4 bases and J lost 6 bases. Germline loops: CDR1 SGHKS, CDR2 YYEKEE (reference sequence). This CDR3 has 15 amino acids. CDR3 in DNA: TGTGCCAGCAGCCAATCCGGGACAGGGTTTCAGCCCCAGCATTTT. Translating it yields CASSQSGTGFQPQHF.

This clonotype came up once. Its ends do not fully match the called genes, so a read error is possible. This chain uses TRBV7-9 with TRBJ2-7; D might be TRBD1 (6 bases). The V gene's germline CDR1 is SEHNR and CDR2 FQNEAQ (reference sequence). The CDR3 spans 15 residues. Written as DNA, the CDR3 is TGTGCCAGCAGCGTGGGACACCAACCCCTTGACGAGCAGTGCTTC. Protein product: CASSVGHQPLDEQCF.